This entry is about one T cell receptor (beta chain). Looked up from germline, CDR1 is SGDLS and CDR2 is YYNGEE. The V and J ends lost 0 bases and 7 bases respectively, with 13 bases between them. The CDR3 runs to 15 residues. This sample stems from a study of T cell responses to AZD1222 COVID-19 vaccine. The repertoire was sequenced with immunoSEQ multiplex PCR; TCRdb's copy has only in-frame clones and lacks some. This sample has about 120,000 clones, with 92% found just once. This sample comprised peripheral blood, obtained 28 days after the second AZD1222 dose. This clonotype originated in an adult who received the AZD1222 COVID-19 vaccine. The chain employs TRBV9 and TRBJ1-4; D not certain. For the CDR3, the DNA is TGTGCCAGCAGCGTAGGGTCTGGGCCCGGTGAAAAACTGTTTTTT. It yields the protein CASSVGSGPGEKLFF.